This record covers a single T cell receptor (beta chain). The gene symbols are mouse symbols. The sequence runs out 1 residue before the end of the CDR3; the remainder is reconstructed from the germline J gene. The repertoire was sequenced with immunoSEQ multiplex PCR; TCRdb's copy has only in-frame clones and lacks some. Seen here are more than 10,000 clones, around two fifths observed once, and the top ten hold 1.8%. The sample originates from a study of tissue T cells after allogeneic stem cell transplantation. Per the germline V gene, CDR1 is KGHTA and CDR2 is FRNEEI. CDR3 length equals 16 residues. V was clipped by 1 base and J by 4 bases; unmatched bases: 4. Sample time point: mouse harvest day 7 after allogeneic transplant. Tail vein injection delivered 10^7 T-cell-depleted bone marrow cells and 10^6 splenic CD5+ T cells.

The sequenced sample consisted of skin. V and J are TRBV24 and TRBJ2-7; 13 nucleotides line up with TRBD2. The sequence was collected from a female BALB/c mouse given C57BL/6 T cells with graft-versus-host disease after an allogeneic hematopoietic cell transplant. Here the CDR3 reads CASSLFGTGGVYEQYF. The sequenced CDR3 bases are TGTGCCAGCAGTCTGTTTGGGACTGGGGGGGTGTATGAACAGTAC.